These 21 T cell receptor beta chains were all obtained from the same sample, sequenced in a study of T cells in Graves' hyperthyroidism and ophthalmopathy. Amplified TCR beta CDR3 regions derived from RNA transcripts. Using the HTBI primer set, a first-round RT-PCR was run on the TCR CDR3. TCRdb re-derived calls from the multiplex PCR reads in MiXCR, one entry per CDR3 protein. The sample records some 620,000 distinct CDR3 sequences, around 15% being singletons. Source material: blood. The receptors come from a woman in her 30s with Graves' hyperthyroidism.

The table lists this clonotype with many counts. The rearrangement joins TRBV12-3 or TRBV12-4 to TRBJ1-2, with D unresolved. Trimming removed 4 bases at V and 4 bases at J, with 4 bases between. The length of the CDR3 is 11 residues. The DNA of the CDR3 is TGTGCCAGCAGTTCGTTCTATGGCTACACCTTC. Translation gives CASSSFYGYTF.

This clonotype showed up just a few times. This chain uses TRBV12-3 or TRBV12-4 with TRBJ2-7; D remains ambiguous. The V end was cut by 7 bases, the J end by 3 bases, with 13 bases between. The CDR3 totals 13 residues. CDR3 sequence: CASTEDGLYEQYF. The CDR3 DNA reads TGTGCCAGCACCGAAGACGGTCTCTACGAGCAGTACTTC.

This chain uses TRBV19 with TRBJ2-1, with D possibly being TRBD1 (5 bases). V was cut by 7 bases and J by 1 base, with 8 bases left in between. The length of the CDR3 is 13 residues. The germline CDR1 and CDR2 sequences are LNHDA and SQIVND (reference sequence). The CDR3 sequence: CASTAGSYNEQFF. Here the CDR3 DNA reads TGTGCCAGTACAGCAGGGTCCTACAATGAGCAGTTCTTC.

Comments on this clonotype: A much larger clone is a single base away; this may be a read error. This chain uses TRBV6-1 with TRBJ2-1; D not certain. The J call is doubtful: the DNA matches TRBJ2-7 better. CDR1 is MNHNS, CDR2 SASEGT, per germline. This CDR3 has 16 residues. The CDR3 here is CASSEPPISSYNEQYF. The CDR3 DNA is TGTGCCAGCAGTGAACCCCCAATAAGCTCCTACAATGAGCAGTACTTC.

This rearrangement joins TRBV28 to TRBJ2-7; TRBD2 might be the D (7 bases). Deletions cut 6 bases from V and 0 bases from J, with 21 bases between. The CDR3 has 17 residues. Germline-derived CDR1 and CDR2 are MDHEN and SYDVKM. The CDR3 sequence is CASSPGGGERASYEQYF. CDR3 nucleotides: TGTGCCAGCAGCCCTGGGGGGGGCGAGAGGGCCTCCTACGAGCAGTACTTC.

This clonotype was seen more than once but under ten times. The rearrangement joins TRBV20-1 to TRBJ1-4; TRBD1 matches at 7 bases. The CDR3 length is 13 residues. J gave up 6 bases and V 3 bases, and 4 bases lay outside the gene matches. Germline V gene lookup returns CDR1 DFQATT and CDR2 SNEGSKA (reference sequence). CDR3 DNA: TGCAGTGCTAGGCGGCAGGGGGATGAAAAACTGTTTTTT. This encodes CSARRQGDEKLFF.

V gene TRBV27 combines with J gene TRBJ2-2; TRBD1 is a possible D gene (6 bases). Germline CDR1 MNHEY, CDR2 SMNVEV (reference sequence). This CDR3 comprises 15 residues. The V end was cut by 8 bases, the J end by 3 bases, with 16 bases between. CDR3 region: CASFPLQGHTGELFF. The DNA of the CDR3 is TGTGCCAGCTTCCCCTTACAGGGACACACCGGGGAGCTGTTTTTT.

The chain links TRBV27 to TRBJ1-1; 7 bases align to TRBD1. Germline lookup yields CDR1 MNHEY and CDR2 SMNVEV (reference sequence). V gave up 8 bases and J gave up 0 bases; unmatched junction bases: 6. The CDR3 is made up of 14 amino acids. In DNA form, the CDR3 reads TGTGCCAGCCAGAAGACAGGGTTGAACACTGAAGCTTTCTTT. This codes for CASQKTGLNTEAFF.

This clonotype was counted only a few times. The V gene is TRBV5-1, the J gene TRBJ1-6; 8 nucleotides line up with TRBD1. This CDR3 contains 13 residues. J lost 5 bases, V lost 5 bases, and 0 bases had no gene match. Germline lookup yields CDR1 SGHRS and CDR2 YFSETQ. CDR3 region: CASRQGDNSPLHF. DNA for the CDR3: TGCGCCAGCAGACAGGGGGATAATTCACCCCTCCACTTT.

This clonotype was seen ten or more times. V is TRBV28 and J is TRBJ2-3; D gene uncertain. V shed 6 bases and J shed 5 bases, with 6 bases lying between them. The CDR3 is made up of 11 amino acids. Germline CDR1 MDHEN, CDR2 SYDVKM. The CDR3 is CASRTLDTQYF. CDR3 nucleotides: TGTGCCAGCAGGACTCTAGATACGCAGTATTTT.

At least ten counts were recorded for this clonotype. This chain joins TRBV28 and TRBJ2-7; D unclear. This CDR3 region has 11 residues. Trimming removed 6 bases from V and 5 bases from J, with 8 bases in between. Germline assignment: CDR1 MDHEN and CDR2 SYDVKM. The CDR3 sequence is CASRWGDEQYF. CDR3 DNA sequence: TGTGCCAGCAGGTGGGGTGACGAGCAGTACTTC.

At least ten counts were recorded for this clonotype. The chain uses TRBV10-3 and TRBJ2-7, with a tentative D call TRBD2 (6 bases). V lost 4 bases and J lost 3, with 13 bases in between. CDR1 is ENHRY, CDR2 SYGVKD, per germline. The CDR3 consists of 14 residues. In DNA form, the CDR3 reads TGTGCCATCAGTGGGGCCGGGAGCGGCTACGAGCAGTACTTC. Protein sequence: CAISGAGSGYEQYF.

The sample holds many counts of this clonotype. In DNA, the CDR3 is TGTGCCAGCAGCTTAGAACCCGGGGAGCAGTACTTC. Residues: CASSLEPGEQYF. The J gene is TRBJ2-7, the V gene TRBV7-8; no clear D gene. The CDR3 totals 12 residues. Germline CDR1 reads SGHVS; CDR2 reads FQNEAQ. V lost 1 base, J lost 7 bases, and 8 bases lay in between.

V usage is TRBV19 and J usage is TRBJ2-7; D not certain. The germline V gene has CDR1 LNHDA and CDR2 SQIVND (reference sequence). The ends were cut back, 3 bases at V and 0 bases at J, with 12 bases in the middle. The CDR3 consists of 15 residues. The CDR3 reads CASSMGSGSSYEQYF. The CDR3 DNA reads as TGTGCCAGTAGTATGGGCAGTGGGTCCTCCTACGAGCAGTACTTC.

V is TRBV4-1 and J is TRBJ2-7, with D possibly matching TRBD1 (6 bases). CDR3 length: 14 amino acids. V dropped 0 bases and J dropped 3 bases, with 9 bases sitting between them. CDR1 is MGHRA, CDR2 YSYEKL, per germline. This chain's CDR3 is CASSQDPRGYEQYF. Here the CDR3 DNA reads TGCGCCAGCAGCCAAGATCCCAGGGGCTACGAGCAGTACTTC.

The V and J genes are TRBV27 and TRBJ2-7; D unresolved. V shed 7 bases and J shed 2 bases, with 9 bases lying between them. Germline V gene data show CDR1 as MNHEY and CDR2 as SMNVEV (reference sequence). The CDR3 contains 12 residues. The CDR3 is CASNNGPYEQYF. DNA for the CDR3: TGTGCCAGCAACAACGGACCCTACGAGCAGTACTTC.

V usage is TRBV5-1 and J usage is TRBJ1-4; possible D gene TRBD1, 6 bases. The CDR3 sequence is 17 residues long. The germline V gene encodes CDR1 SGHRS and CDR2 YFSETQ. Between the trimmed V and J ends, which lost 0 bases and 5 bases, there was a span of 17 bases. The DNA of the CDR3 is TGCGCCAGCAGCTTGGCTCCTCAGGGGAATTTAAATGAAAAACTGTTTTTT. Its translation: CASSLAPQGNLNEKLFF. Full variable domain (outside the CDR3, taken from reference TRBV5-1 and TRBJ1-4): KAGVTQTPRYLIKTRGQQVTLSCSPISGHRSVSWYQQTPGQGLQFLFEYFSETQRNKGNFPGRFSGRQFSNSRSEMNVSTLELGDSALYLCASSLAPQGNLNEKLFFGSGTQLSVL.

This clonotype showed up just a few times. Mismatch with germline at one junction end may stem from a read error. The chain joins TRBV7-2 to TRBJ1-5; D is unclear. The CDR3 runs to 13 residues. Germline-derived CDR1 and CDR2 are SGHTA and FQGNSA. CDR3 nucleotides: TGTGCCGGCAGCTTAATCCTGTGGGAGCCCCAGCATTTT. Protein: CAGSLILWEPQHF.

This clonotype was recorded many times. This rearrangement joins TRBV20-1 to TRBJ2-1, with D perhaps matching TRBD1 (6 bases). CDR3 size: 16 residues. V was trimmed by 3 bases and J by 2 bases, leaving 17 bases between them. Germline assignment: CDR1 DFQATT and CDR2 SNEGSKA (reference sequence). CDR3: CSASSPQGLTYNEQFF. In nucleotides, the CDR3 is TGCAGTGCTAGCTCGCCCCAGGGGCTCACCTACAATGAGCAGTTCTTC.

This clonotype was observed many times. V and J are TRBV20-1 and TRBJ2-7; D not certain. This CDR3 is 12 amino acids long. Germline lookup yields CDR1 DFQATT and CDR2 SNEGSKA (reference sequence). V was pared by 3 bases and J by 4 bases, with 10 bases between. DNA of the CDR3: TGCAGTGCTAGGGATGACTCATACGAGCAGTACTTC. Its translation is CSARDDSYEQYF.

This clonotype turned up a few times. V gene TRBV20-1 combines with J gene TRBJ2-3; 15 bases are shared with TRBD2. The CDR3 sequence is 18 residues long. V was clipped by 7 bases and J by 6 bases; unmatched bases: 17. Germline CDR1 and CDR2: DFQATT and SNEGSKA (reference sequence). CDR3 region: CSDQGLAGGQVVLDTQYF. The CDR3 DNA is TGCAGTGATCAAGGACTAGCGGGAGGGCAGGTTGTACTCGATACGCAGTATTTT.